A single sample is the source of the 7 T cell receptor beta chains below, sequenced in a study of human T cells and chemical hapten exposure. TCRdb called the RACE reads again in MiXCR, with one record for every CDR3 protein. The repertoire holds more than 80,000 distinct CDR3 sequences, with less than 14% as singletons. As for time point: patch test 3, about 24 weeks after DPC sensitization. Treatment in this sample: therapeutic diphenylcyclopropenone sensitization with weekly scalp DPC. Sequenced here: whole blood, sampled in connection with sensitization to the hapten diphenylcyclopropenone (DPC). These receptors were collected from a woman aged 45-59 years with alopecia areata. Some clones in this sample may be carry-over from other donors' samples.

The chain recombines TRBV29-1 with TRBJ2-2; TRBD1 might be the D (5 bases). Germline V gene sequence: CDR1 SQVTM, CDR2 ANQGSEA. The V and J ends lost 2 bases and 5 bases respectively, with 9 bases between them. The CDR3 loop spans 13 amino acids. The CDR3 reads CSVELRQTGELFF. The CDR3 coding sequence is TGCAGCGTTGAACTACGACAGACCGGGGAGCTGTTTTTT.

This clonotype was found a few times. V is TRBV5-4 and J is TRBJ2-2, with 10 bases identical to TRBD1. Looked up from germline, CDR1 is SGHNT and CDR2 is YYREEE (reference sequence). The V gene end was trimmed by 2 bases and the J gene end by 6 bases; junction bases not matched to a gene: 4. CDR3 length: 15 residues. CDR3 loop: CASSFRQGAPGELFF. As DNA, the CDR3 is TGTGCCAGCAGCTTCCGACAGGGGGCCCCCGGGGAGCTGTTTTTT.

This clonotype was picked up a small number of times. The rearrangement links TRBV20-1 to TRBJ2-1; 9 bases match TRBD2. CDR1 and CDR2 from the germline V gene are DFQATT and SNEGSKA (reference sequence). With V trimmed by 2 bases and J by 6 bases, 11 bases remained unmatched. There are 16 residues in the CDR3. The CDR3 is CSARNPRGGRGNEQFF. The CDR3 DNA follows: TGCAGTGCTAGAAACCCCCGGGGCGGGAGGGGCAATGAGCAGTTCTTC.

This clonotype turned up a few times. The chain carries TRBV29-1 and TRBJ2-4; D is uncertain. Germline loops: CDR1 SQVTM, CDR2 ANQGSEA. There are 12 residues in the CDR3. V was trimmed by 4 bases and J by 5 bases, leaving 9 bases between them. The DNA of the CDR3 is TGCAGCGTTGTGTGGCGAGAAAACATTCAGTACTTC. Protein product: CSVVWRENIQYF.

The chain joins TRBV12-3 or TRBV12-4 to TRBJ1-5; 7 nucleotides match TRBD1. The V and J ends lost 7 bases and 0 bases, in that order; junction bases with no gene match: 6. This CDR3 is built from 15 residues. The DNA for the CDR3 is TGTGCCAGCAACCCTGACAGGGCTAGCAATCAGCCCCAGCATTTT. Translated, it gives CASNPDRASNQPQHF.

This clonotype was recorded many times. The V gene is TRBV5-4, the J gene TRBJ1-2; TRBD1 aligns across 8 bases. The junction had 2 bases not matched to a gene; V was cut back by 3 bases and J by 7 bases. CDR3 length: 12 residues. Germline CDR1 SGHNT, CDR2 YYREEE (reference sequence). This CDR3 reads CASSWDRLGYTF. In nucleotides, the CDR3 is TGTGCCAGCAGCTGGGACAGGCTTGGCTACACCTTC.

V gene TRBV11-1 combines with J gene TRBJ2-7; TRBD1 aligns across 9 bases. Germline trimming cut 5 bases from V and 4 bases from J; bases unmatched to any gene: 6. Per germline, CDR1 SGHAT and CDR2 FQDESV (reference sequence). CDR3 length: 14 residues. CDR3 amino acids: CASSPDRGLYEQYF. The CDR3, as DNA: TGTGCCAGCAGCCCGGACAGGGGATTATACGAGCAGTACTTC.